Below, 16 T cell receptor beta chains from the same sample are listed, as sequenced in a study of blood T cell repertoires in COVID-19. Sequenced by immunoSEQ multiplex PCR; TCRdb stores in-frame clones only, minus some. This repertoire shows over 300,000 clones, 75% to 85% found once; its top ten account for 7.2%. The sample consisted of peripheral blood. These receptors were obtained from a human donor in a cohort sampled during active COVID-19.

There are a few counts of this clone. The V call is TRBV9, the J call TRBJ2-1; weak D call: TRBD2 (5 bases). Germline V CDR1 and CDR2: SGDLS, YYNGEE. The ends were cut back, 1 base at V and 2 bases at J, with 10 bases in the middle. This CDR3 is 15 amino acids long. The CDR3 here is CASSVQAGTYNEQFF. The CDR3 region has the DNA TGTGCCAGCAGCGTACAGGCGGGTACCTACAATGAGCAGTTCTTC.

The chain uses TRBV4-2 and TRBJ2-7; possibly TRBD1 for D (6 bases). V lost 0 bases, J lost 2 bases, and 8 bases lay in between. Per germline, CDR1 LGHNA and CDR2 YNFKEQ. This CDR3 comprises 14 residues. The CDR3 is CASSQEKGAYEQYF. In nucleotides, the CDR3 is TGTGCCAGCAGCCAAGAGAAGGGGGCCTACGAGCAGTACTTC.

The chain is built from TRBV6-5 and TRBJ2-7; D is possibly TRBD2 (6 bases). The CDR3 is 15 amino acids. Germline CDR1 is MNHEY and CDR2 is SVGAGI. Trimming pared 0 bases from V and 3 bases from J, leaving 12 bases between. The CDR3 spells CASSYSRGGVYEQYF. The CDR3 nucleotides read TGTGCCAGCAGTTACTCGAGGGGCGGGGTCTACGAGCAGTACTTC.

V usage is TRBV30 and J usage is TRBJ2-7; a possible D gene is TRBD2 (6 bases). The germline V and J ends were trimmed by 1 base and 12 bases, with 25 bases remaining between them. Germline CDR1 is GTSNPN and CDR2 is SVGIG (reference sequence). The CDR3 runs 15 residues. As DNA, the CDR3 is TGTGCCTGGAGTGGTACCGCGGGACGCCTAAGAAGGGGGTACTTC. Protein: CAWSGTAGRLRRGYF.

V and J are TRBV7-8 and TRBJ1-5; D uncertain. Germline V gene data show CDR1 as SGHVS and CDR2 as FQNEAQ. CDR3 length: 15 residues. Trimming removed 0 bases at V and 4 bases at J, with 10 bases between. The CDR3 nucleotides read TGTGCCAGCAGCTTAGCAAGCGGGGTAAATCAGCCCCAGCATTTT. Protein product: CASSLASGVNQPQHF.

This clone was seen just once. J is TRBJ2-7 and V is TRBV30; the match to TRBD1 covers 9 bases. The CDR3 has 14 residues. The germline V gene encodes CDR1 GTSNPN and CDR2 SVGIG (reference sequence). Trimming cost V 3 bases and J 0 bases; bases outside gene matches: 3. As DNA, the CDR3 is TGTGCCTGGAGGGGGGGACAGGGCTCCTACGAGCAGTACTTC. Protein sequence: CAWRGGQGSYEQYF.

CDR3 nucleotide sequence: TGTGCCTGGAGTGGAGGCGGGGAGCTGTTTTTT. This gives the protein CAWSGGGELFF. The rearrangement uses TRBV30 and TRBJ2-2, with D uncertain. Germline loops: CDR1 GTSNPN, CDR2 SVGIG (reference sequence). The CDR3 spans 11 residues. Between the trimmed V and J ends, which lost 1 base and 7 bases, there was a span of 4 bases.

The CDR3 here is CASSREGQKLNNEQFF. As DNA, the CDR3 is TGTGCCAGCAGCCGAGAGGGACAGAAGCTCAACAATGAGCAGTTCTTC. The chain couples TRBV13 to TRBJ2-1; TRBD1 matches at 7 bases. J lost 5 bases, V lost 5 bases, and 12 bases had no gene match. The CDR3 loop spans 16 amino acids. Germline-derived CDR1 and CDR2 are PRHDT and FYEKMQ (reference sequence).

V is TRBV25-1 and J is TRBJ1-4, with TRBD1 identical over 8 bases. In germline, CDR1 is MGHDK, CDR2 SYGVNS. The CDR3 has 15 residues. V dropped 4 bases and J dropped 7; count of bases not matched to a gene: 8. CDR3 sequence (DNA): TGTGCCAGCAGTGCCCCAGCCGGGACAGGTGAAAAACTGTTTTTT. This gives the protein CASSAPAGTGEKLFF.

This clone has only a few counts. The chain joins TRBV9 to TRBJ2-1, with D uncertain. CDR1 is SGDLS and CDR2 is YYNGEE in the germline V gene. V lost 3 bases and J lost 5, with 15 bases in between. The CDR3 runs 15 residues. The CDR3 nucleotides read TGTGCCAGCAGCGCGGCCGGAGAACCCAACAATGAGCAGTTCTTC. It specifies CASSAAGEPNNEQFF.

A single count supports this clone. This chain connects TRBV11-3 to TRBJ2-7, with D unclear. Trimming pared 1 base from V and 3 bases from J, leaving 7 bases between. Germline values: CDR1 SGHNT, CDR2 YENEEA. This CDR3 has 13 amino acids. CDR3 protein: CASSLVPGYEQYF. CDR3 DNA sequence: TGTGCCAGCAGCTTAGTTCCGGGCTACGAGCAGTACTTC.

The chain is built from TRBV11-2 and TRBJ2-1; TRBD1 aligns across 10 bases. CDR3 length: 17 residues. With 6 bases clipped from V and 0 bases from J, the junction kept 8 bases outside the gene matches. CDR1 is SGHAT, CDR2 FQNNGV, per germline. CDR3 loop: CASRAGQGESSYNEQFF. The CDR3, as DNA: TGTGCCAGCAGAGCCGGACAGGGGGAAAGCTCCTACAATGAGCAGTTCTTC.

Only one count was recorded for this clone. The chain combines TRBV3-1 (or the pseudogene TRBV3-2) with TRBJ2-5; no clear D gene. The ends were cut back, 1 base at V and 0 bases at J, with 6 bases in the middle. The CDR3 runs 14 residues. CDR1 and CDR2 from the germline V gene are LGHDT and YNNKEL (reference sequence). CDR3 coding DNA: TGTGCCAGCAGCCAAGCTGTGTACCAAGAGACCCAGTACTTC. Amino acid sequence: CASSQAVYQETQYF.

The chain carries TRBV27 and TRBJ1-4; a weak D match, TRBD1 (6 bases). V lost 6 bases, J lost 7 bases, and 15 bases lay in between. This CDR3 spans 14 amino acids. Per the germline V gene, CDR1 is MNHEY and CDR2 is SMNVEV (reference sequence). CDR3 in DNA: TGTGCCAGCAGCCTCAGGGGATTCGGTGAAAAACTGTTTTTT. This codes for CASSLRGFGEKLFF.

J is TRBJ2-3 and V is TRBV12-3 or TRBV12-4; 7 nucleotides agree with TRBD1. V was clipped by 3 bases and J by 11 bases; unmatched bases: 5. The CDR3 is 12 amino acids. CDR3 bases: TGTGCCAGCAGTTTTACAGGGGAGAAGCAGTATTTT. Its protein is CASSFTGEKQYF.

The gene calls are TRBV15 and TRBJ1-5; 7 bases line up with TRBD1. CDR1 is LNHNV, CDR2 YYDKDF, per germline (reference sequence). The ends lost 0 bases at V and 8 bases at J; junction bases unmatched: 4. This CDR3 has 14 residues. CDR3 residues: CATSRDPGTEPQHF. The CDR3 nucleotides are TGTGCCACCAGCAGAGATCCAGGGACAGAGCCCCAGCATTTT.